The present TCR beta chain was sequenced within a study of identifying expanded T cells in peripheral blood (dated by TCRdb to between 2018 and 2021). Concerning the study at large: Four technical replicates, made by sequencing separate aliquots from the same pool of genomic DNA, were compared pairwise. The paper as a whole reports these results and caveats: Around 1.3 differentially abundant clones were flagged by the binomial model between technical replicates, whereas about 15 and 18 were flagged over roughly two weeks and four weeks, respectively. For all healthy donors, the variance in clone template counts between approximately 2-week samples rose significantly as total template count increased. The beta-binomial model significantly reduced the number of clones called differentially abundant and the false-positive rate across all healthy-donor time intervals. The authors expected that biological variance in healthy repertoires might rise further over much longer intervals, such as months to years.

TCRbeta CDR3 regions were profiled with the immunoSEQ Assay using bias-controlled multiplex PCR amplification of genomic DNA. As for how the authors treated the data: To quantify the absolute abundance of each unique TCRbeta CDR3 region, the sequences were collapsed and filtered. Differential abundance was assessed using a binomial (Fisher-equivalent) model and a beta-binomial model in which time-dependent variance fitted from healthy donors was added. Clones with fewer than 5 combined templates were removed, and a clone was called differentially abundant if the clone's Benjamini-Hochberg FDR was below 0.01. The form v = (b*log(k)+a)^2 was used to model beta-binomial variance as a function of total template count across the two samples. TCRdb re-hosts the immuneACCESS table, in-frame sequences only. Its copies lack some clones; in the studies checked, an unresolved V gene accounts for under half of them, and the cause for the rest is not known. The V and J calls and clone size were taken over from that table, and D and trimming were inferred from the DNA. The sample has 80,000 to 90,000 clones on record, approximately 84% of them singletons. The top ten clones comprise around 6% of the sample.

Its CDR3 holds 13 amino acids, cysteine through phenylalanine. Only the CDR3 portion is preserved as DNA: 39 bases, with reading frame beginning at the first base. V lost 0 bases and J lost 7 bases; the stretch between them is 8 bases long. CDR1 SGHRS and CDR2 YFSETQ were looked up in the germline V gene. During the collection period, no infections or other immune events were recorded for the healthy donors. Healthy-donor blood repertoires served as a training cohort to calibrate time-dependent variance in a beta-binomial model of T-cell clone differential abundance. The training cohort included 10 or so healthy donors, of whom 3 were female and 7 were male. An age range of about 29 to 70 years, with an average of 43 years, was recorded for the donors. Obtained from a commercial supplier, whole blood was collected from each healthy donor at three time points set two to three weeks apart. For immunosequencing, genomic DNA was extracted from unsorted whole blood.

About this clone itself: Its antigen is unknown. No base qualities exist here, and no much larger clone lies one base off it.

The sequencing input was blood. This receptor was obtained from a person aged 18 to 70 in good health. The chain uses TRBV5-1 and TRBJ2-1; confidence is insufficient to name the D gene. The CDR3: CASSLGTSNEQFF. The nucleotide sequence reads TGCGCCAGCAGCTTGGGAACCAGTAATGAGCAGTTCTTC.